These T cell receptor beta chains were read from a single sample in a study of blood T cell repertoires in COVID-19. Using immunoSEQ multiplex PCR, the repertoire was profiled, and TCRdb retains in-frame clones only, with some absent. This repertoire shows tens of thousands of clones, 70% to 90% found once; its top ten account for 3% to 4%. Sequenced: peripheral blood. The receptors were sampled from a man aged 50 or older with acute or convalescent COVID-19. Both conserved end residues are trimmed from each CDR3. Each record gives: D gene, V gene, J gene, CDR3 protein. The D gene is left open where the match is weak.

D: TRBD1
V: TRBV6-5
J: TRBJ2-7
CDR3: AGQGPLDEQY

D: .
V: TRBV6-5
J: TRBJ2-7
CDR3: ASSYRGRSYEQY

D: .
V: TRBV4-2
J: TRBJ1-2
CDR3: ASSKGQDANYGYT

D: .
V: TRBV28
J: TRBJ1-2
CDR3: ASSFGGYGYT

D: TRBD1
V: TRBV5-4
J: TRBJ2-4
CDR3: ASRPDRAENIQY

D: TRBD1
V: TRBV10-2
J: TRBJ1-2
CDR3: ASQGQVYGYT

D: TRBD2
V: TRBV5-1
J: TRBJ2-7
CDR3: ASSLASGSASSYEQY

D: .
V: TRBV7-3
J: TRBJ2-3
CDR3: ASSLRLAKGPDTQY

D: TRBD2
V: TRBV7-3
J: TRBJ2-1
CDR3: ASSRPGLAGEEQF

D: .
V: TRBV2
J: TRBJ1-5
CDR3: ASGGWDQPQH

D: TRBD1
V: TRBV11-3
J: TRBJ1-1
CDR3: ASSPGGADTEAF

D: TRBD1
V: TRBV19
J: TRBJ2-7
CDR3: ASSRTGVPPEQY

D: .
V: TRBV2
J: TRBJ1-2
CDR3: ASSDIARGYGGYT

D: TRBD1
V: TRBV6-2/TRBV6-3
J: TRBJ1-2
CDR3: ASSPPDRVSGGYT

D: TRBD1
V: TRBV11-3
J: TRBJ1-2
CDR3: ASSPGTVVGYT

D: .
V: TRBV7-6
J: TRBJ1-1
CDR3: ASSLGTGTLAEAF

D: .
V: TRBV19
J: TRBJ2-3
CDR3: ASSIRTFGTDTQY

D: TRBD1
V: TRBV4-3
J: TRBJ2-7
CDR3: ASSSGQATLQY

D: .
V: TRBV7-9
J: TRBJ1-2
CDR3: ATSQRGGSYGYT

D: .
V: TRBV4-2
J: TRBJ1-4
CDR3: ASSGEGRHNTNEKLF

D: .
V: TRBV18
J: TRBJ1-2
CDR3: ASSDYWTDNYGYT

D: TRBD1
V: TRBV6-4
J: TRBJ1-1
CDR3: ASRRGQLNTEAF

D: .
V: TRBV19
J: TRBJ1-1
CDR3: ASSSDRNLEAF

D: .
V: TRBV30
J: TRBJ2-5
CDR3: AWSVGPGETQY

D: TRBD1
V: TRBV5-4
J: TRBJ1-1
CDR3: ASSGTGESAEAF

D: TRBD1
V: TRBV12-3/TRBV12-4
J: TRBJ1-2
CDR3: ASSLRQGYGYT

D: .
V: TRBV6-5
J: TRBJ2-5
CDR3: ASSYSMGTTQY

D: .
V: TRBV3-1/TRBV3-2
J: TRBJ2-6
CDR3: ASSQWRGALRDSGANVLT

D: TRBD1
V: TRBV6-5
J: TRBJ1-4
CDR3: ASRSQGGKNEKLF

D: .
V: TRBV4-3
J: TRBJ2-1
CDR3: ASSQGSSSEAYNEQF

D: TRBD1
V: TRBV7-2
J: TRBJ1-1
CDR3: ASSPWTGGNTEAF

D: .
V: TRBV5-4
J: TRBJ2-4
CDR3: ASSMTTGTLAKNIQY

D: TRBD2
V: TRBV4-2
J: TRBJ2-7
CDR3: ASSQGTASGLPYEQY

D: .
V: TRBV7-9
J: TRBJ2-2
CDR3: ASSLSGAGELF

D: TRBD1
V: TRBV28
J: TRBJ1-1
CDR3: ASRSTQGDTEAF

D: .
V: TRBV27
J: TRBJ2-2
CDR3: ASSSPEHRAGELF

D: TRBD1
V: TRBV5-6
J: TRBJ2-3
CDR3: ASSGGQGGFSNTDTQY

D: TRBD1
V: TRBV5-5
J: TRBJ1-5
CDR3: ASSLKPGQGNQPQH

D: .
V: TRBV5-1
J: TRBJ2-7
CDR3: ASSPGLQQYEQY

D: TRBD1
V: TRBV6-2/TRBV6-3
J: TRBJ1-3
CDR3: ASSSRTGSVNSGNTIY

D: TRBD1
V: TRBV19
J: TRBJ1-3
CDR3: ASTLERGRGNTIY

D: TRBD1
V: TRBV7-9
J: TRBJ1-2
CDR3: ASSLGKGGAGGYT

D: .
V: TRBV4-3
J: TRBJ2-5
CDR3: ASSQEARPQETQY

D: .
V: TRBV7-8
J: TRBJ1-2
CDR3: ASSETGSPYGYT

D: .
V: TRBV11-2
J: TRBJ2-2
CDR3: ASSLDNINTGELF

D: .
V: TRBV6-6
J: TRBJ2-7
CDR3: ASRYTGSSYEQY

D: TRBD1
V: TRBV4-1
J: TRBJ2-7
CDR3: ASSQVFGRGLEQYEQY

D: TRBD1
V: TRBV18
J: TRBJ1-5
CDR3: ASSPGQGNQPQH

D: .
V: TRBV27
J: TRBJ2-3
CDR3: ASSPRQGTDTQY

D: .
V: TRBV28
J: TRBJ1-4
CDR3: ASLRGGGSEKLF

D: TRBD2
V: TRBV24-1
J: TRBJ2-7
CDR3: ATSAPGLAGGEQY

D: .
V: TRBV7-2
J: TRBJ2-5
CDR3: ASSPGQGAQETQY

D: TRBD2
V: TRBV5-1
J: TRBJ2-3
CDR3: ASSLALAGGRDTQY

D: .
V: TRBV18
J: TRBJ2-7
CDR3: ASSPSGVSYEQY